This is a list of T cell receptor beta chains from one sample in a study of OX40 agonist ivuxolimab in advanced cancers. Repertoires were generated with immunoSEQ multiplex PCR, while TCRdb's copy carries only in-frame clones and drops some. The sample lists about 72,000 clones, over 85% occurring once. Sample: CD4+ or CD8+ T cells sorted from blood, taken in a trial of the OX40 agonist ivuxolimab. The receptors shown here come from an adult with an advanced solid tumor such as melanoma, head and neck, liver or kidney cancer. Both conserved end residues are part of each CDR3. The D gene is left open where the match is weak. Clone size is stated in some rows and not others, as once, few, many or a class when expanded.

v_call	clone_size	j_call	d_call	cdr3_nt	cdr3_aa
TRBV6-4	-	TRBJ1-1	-	TGTGCCAGCAGTTTAAAAATGAACACTGAAGCTTTCTTT	CASSLKMNTEAFF
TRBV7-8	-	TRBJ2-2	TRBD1	TGTGCCAGCAGCTTAGCTTACAGGGGGCGCCCCGGGGAGCTGTTTTTT	CASSLAYRGRPGELFF
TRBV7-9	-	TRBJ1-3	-	TGTGCCAGCAGCTCCATCCCCGGGGTCAGCTCTGGAAACACCATATATTTT	CASSSIPGVSSGNTIYF
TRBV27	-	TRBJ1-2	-	TGTGCCAGCAGCCAACACAGGGAGTATGGCTACACCTTC	CASSQHREYGYTF
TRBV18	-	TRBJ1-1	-	TGTGCCAGCTCACCACCGGGGGTGAACACTGAAGCTTTCTTT	CASSPPGVNTEAFF
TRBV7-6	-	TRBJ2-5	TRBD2	TGTGCCAGCAGCCCCACCCGTTCGCCGGGAGGTTTGGAGACCCAGTACTTC	CASSPTRSPGGLETQYF
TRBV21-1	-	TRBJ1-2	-	TGTGCCAGCAGCAAAGATGGCAAAGGGGTAGGAGGCTACACCTTC	CASSKDGKGVGGYTF
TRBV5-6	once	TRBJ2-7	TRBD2	TGTGCCAGCAGCTTGGATCCGGGAGTAGGCGGGGGGCAGTACTTC	CASSLDPGVGGGQYF
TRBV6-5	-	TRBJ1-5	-	TGTGCCAGCAACCCACCAGGGGGCAATCAGCCCCAGCATTTT	CASNPPGGNQPQHF
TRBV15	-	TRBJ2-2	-	TGTGCCACCAGCAGAGACCTCTCGAACACCGGGGAGCTGTTTTTT	CATSRDLSNTGELFF
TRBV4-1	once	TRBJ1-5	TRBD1	TGCGCCAGCAGCCTACATACAGGGGCCTATCCCTTCTGGAATCAGCCCCAGCATTTT	CASSLHTGAYPFWNQPQHF
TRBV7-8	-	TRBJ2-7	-	TGTGCCAGCAGCCCCCTCCGAGGAAGCTACGAGCAGTACTTC	CASSPLRGSYEQYF
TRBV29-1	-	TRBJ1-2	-	TGCAGCGTTGAACCGAGCGATAACTATGGCTACACCTTC	CSVEPSDNYGYTF
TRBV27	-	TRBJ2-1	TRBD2	TGTGCCAGCAGTCGAGCGGGGGGGTACTCCTACAATGAGCAGTTCTTC	CASSRAGGYSYNEQFF
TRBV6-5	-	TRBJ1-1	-	TGTGCCAGCAGTTACTGGAGTCCGGAGCACAACACTGAAGCTTTCTTT	CASSYWSPEHNTEAFF
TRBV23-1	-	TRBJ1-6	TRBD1	TGCGCCAGCAGTCAATCGGGGACAGGGATCTCCTATAATTCACCCCTCCACTTT	CASSQSGTGISYNSPLHF
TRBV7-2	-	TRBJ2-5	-	TGTGCCAGCAGCCCGCTCATAGAGACCCAGTACTTC	CASSPLIETQYF
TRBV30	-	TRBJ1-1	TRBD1	TGTGCCTGGAGTTACTTCGGGACAGGGATCACTGAAGCTTTCTTT	CAWSYFGTGITEAFF
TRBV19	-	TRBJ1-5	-	TGTGCCAGTAGTATAGGCCTAGAATATAGCAATCAGCCCCAGCATTTT	CASSIGLEYSNQPQHF
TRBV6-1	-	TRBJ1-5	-	TGTGCCAGCAGACTGGGACTTAGTAGCAATCAGCCCCAGCATTTT	CASRLGLSSNQPQHF
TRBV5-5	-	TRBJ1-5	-	TGTGCCAGCAGCTTGGCCCGAGATAGCAATCAGCCCCAGCATTTT	CASSLARDSNQPQHF
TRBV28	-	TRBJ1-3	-	TGTGCCAGCACCCCTGGGGGGGGACCCAGCTCTGGAAACACCATATATTTT	CASTPGGGPSSGNTIYF
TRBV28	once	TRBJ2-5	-	TGTGCCAGCAGTTTACAGGGGAGGGAAAGGGGCCAGTACTTC	CASSLQGRERGQYF
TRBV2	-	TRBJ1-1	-	TGTGCCAGCAGTGGGACTCTCACTGAAGCTTTCTTT	CASSGTLTEAFF
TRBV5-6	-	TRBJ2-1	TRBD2	TGTGCCAGCAGCTCCCTAGCGGGGTACAATGAGCAGTTCTTC	CASSSLAGYNEQFF
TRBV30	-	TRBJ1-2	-	TGTGCCTGGAGTGTTACAGGTTTAAATGGCTACACCTTC	CAWSVTGLNGYTF
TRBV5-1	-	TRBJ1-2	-	TGCGCCAGCAGCTTGGCCCCGCGGGGCTATGGCTACACCTTC	CASSLAPRGYGYTF
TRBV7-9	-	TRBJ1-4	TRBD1	TGTGCCAGCGGCTCGACAGGGGGCGCAACTAATGAAAAACTGTTTTTT	CASGSTGGATNEKLFF